This is a list of T cell receptor beta chains from one sample in a study of cytotoxic CD8 clonotypes in ibrutinib-treated CLL. The method was immunoSEQ multiplex PCR; TCRdb's version includes in-frame clones alone and lacks a portion of them. The sample shows about 80,000 clones, roughly 83% of them seen only once. This specimen consisted of PBMCs, obtained after 12 months of ibrutinib treatment. The origin of the receptors is a human donor with chronic lymphocytic leukemia. CDR3s include the opening cysteine and the closing phenylalanine or tryptophan. A D gene is named only where the DNA matches it firmly. The listing skips clone size in some rows; elsewhere it reads once, few, many or a size class.

CDR3 length: 16; J gene: TRBJ2-5; clone size: .; D gene: TRBD1; V gene: TRBV27; CDR3 protein: CASSLSHRGVRETQYF; CDR3 DNA: TGTGCCAGCAGTTTATCCCACAGGGGGGTAAGAGAGACCCAGTACTTC
CDR3 length: 17; J gene: TRBJ2-7; clone size: .; D gene: .; V gene: TRBV27; CDR3 protein: CASSMRGVWGSSYEQYF; CDR3 DNA: TGTGCCAGCAGCATGAGGGGGGTTTGGGGGAGCTCCTACGAGCAGTACTTC
CDR3 length: 13; J gene: TRBJ1-2; clone size: .; D gene: .; V gene: TRBV11-2; CDR3 protein: CASSLGERYGYTF; CDR3 DNA: TGTGCCAGCAGCTTAGGCGAGAGGTATGGCTACACCTTC
CDR3 length: 13; J gene: TRBJ1-6; clone size: .; D gene: .; V gene: TRBV6-5; CDR3 protein: CASTQVEDSPLHF; CDR3 DNA: TGTGCCAGCACTCAGGTGGAAGATTCACCCCTCCACTTT
CDR3 length: 16; J gene: TRBJ1-4; clone size: .; D gene: TRBD1; V gene: TRBV28; CDR3 protein: CASSLKGAATNEKLFF; CDR3 DNA: TGTGCCAGCAGTTTAAAGGGGGCCGCAACTAATGAAAAACTGTTTTTT
CDR3 length: 15; J gene: TRBJ2-7; clone size: .; D gene: TRBD2; V gene: TRBV28; CDR3 protein: CASAPGTSGSYEQYF; CDR3 DNA: TGTGCCAGCGCCCCTGGGACTAGCGGTTCCTACGAGCAGTACTTC
CDR3 length: 16; J gene: TRBJ1-1; clone size: .; D gene: TRBD1; V gene: TRBV28; CDR3 protein: CASSLLRGTGLTEAFF; CDR3 DNA: TGTGCCAGCAGCCTGCTTCGAGGGACAGGTTTGACTGAAGCTTTCTTT
CDR3 length: 13; J gene: TRBJ2-7; clone size: .; D gene: .; V gene: TRBV5-1; CDR3 protein: CASSLGDQREQYF; CDR3 DNA: TGCGCCAGCAGCTTGGGGGACCAGCGGGAGCAGTACTTC
CDR3 length: 14; J gene: TRBJ1-1; clone size: .; D gene: .; V gene: TRBV30; CDR3 protein: CAWSVRFRGGGAFF; CDR3 DNA: TGTGCCTGGAGTGTACGTTTTCGGGGCGGGGGAGCTTTCTTT
CDR3 length: 14; J gene: TRBJ1-5; clone size: .; D gene: .; V gene: TRBV19; CDR3 protein: CASSIEEVFQPQHF; CDR3 DNA: TGTGCCAGTAGTATCGAAGAGGTGTTCCAGCCCCAGCATTTT
CDR3 length: 15; J gene: TRBJ2-1; clone size: .; D gene: .; V gene: TRBV11-2; CDR3 protein: CASSLGPGAGNEQFF; CDR3 DNA: TGTGCCAGCAGCTTAGGTCCGGGGGCGGGGAATGAGCAGTTCTTC
CDR3 length: 10; J gene: TRBJ2-5; clone size: .; D gene: TRBD2; V gene: TRBV28; CDR3 protein: CASGGVTQYF; CDR3 DNA: TGTGCCAGCGGGGGGGTGACCCAGTACTTC
CDR3 length: 16; J gene: TRBJ1-3; clone size: .; D gene: .; V gene: TRBV7-9; CDR3 protein: CASSHPDGTSGNTIYF; CDR3 DNA: TGTGCCAGCAGCCATCCCGACGGCACCTCTGGAAACACCATATATTTT
CDR3 length: 16; J gene: TRBJ2-2; clone size: .; D gene: .; V gene: TRBV19; CDR3 protein: CASSIIGQVNTGELFF; CDR3 DNA: TGTGCCAGTAGTATTATAGGGCAGGTGAACACCGGGGAGCTGTTTTTT
CDR3 length: 14; J gene: TRBJ2-7; clone size: .; D gene: .; V gene: TRBV15; CDR3 protein: CATSRVWSSYEQYF; CDR3 DNA: TGTGCCACCAGCAGAGTCTGGAGCTCCTACGAGCAGTACTTC
CDR3 length: 15; J gene: TRBJ2-3; clone size: .; D gene: .; V gene: TRBV7-3; CDR3 protein: CASSLGQISTDTQYF; CDR3 DNA: TGTGCCAGCAGCTTGGGCCAGATTAGCACAGATACGCAGTATTTT
CDR3 length: 16; J gene: TRBJ2-1; clone size: once; D gene: TRBD1; V gene: TRBV5-1; CDR3 protein: CASSLTGQGGGGEQFF; CDR3 DNA: TGCGCCAGCAGCTTGACCGGACAGGGGGGCGGGGGTGAGCAGTTCTTC
CDR3 length: 13; J gene: TRBJ1-1; clone size: .; D gene: .; V gene: TRBV25-1; CDR3 protein: CASSDGWSTEAFF; CDR3 DNA: TGTGCCAGCAGTGACGGTTGGAGCACTGAAGCTTTCTTT
CDR3 length: 17; J gene: TRBJ2-1; clone size: .; D gene: .; V gene: TRBV4-3; CDR3 protein: CASSQDPPPGTYNEQFF; CDR3 DNA: TGCGCCAGCAGCCAAGATCCCCCGCCAGGGACCTACAATGAGCAGTTCTTC
CDR3 length: 12; J gene: TRBJ2-5; clone size: many; D gene: .; V gene: TRBV15; CDR3 protein: CATSRDAQAQYF; CDR3 DNA: TGTGCCACCAGCAGAGATGCCCAGGCCCAGTACTTC
CDR3 length: 11; J gene: TRBJ1-4; clone size: .; D gene: .; V gene: TRBV28; CDR3 protein: CASSRNEKLFF; CDR3 DNA: TGTGCCAGCAGTCGCAATGAAAAACTGTTTTTT
CDR3 length: 11; J gene: TRBJ2-5; clone size: once; D gene: .; V gene: TRBV19; CDR3 protein: CASSFGETQYF; CDR3 DNA: TGTGCCAGTAGTTTTGGAGAGACCCAGTACTTC
CDR3 length: 12; J gene: TRBJ2-5; clone size: .; D gene: .; V gene: TRBV7-2; CDR3 protein: CASSSSGLAQYF; CDR3 DNA: TGTGCCAGCAGCTCGTCAGGGTTGGCCCAGTACTTC
CDR3 length: 15; J gene: TRBJ2-3; clone size: .; D gene: .; V gene: TRBV5-1; CDR3 protein: CASSLGTRSTDTQYF; CDR3 DNA: TGCGCCAGCAGCTTGGGGACCCGTAGCACAGATACGCAGTATTTT
CDR3 length: 14; J gene: TRBJ1-3; clone size: .; D gene: .; V gene: TRBV6-1; CDR3 protein: CASRRGSARNTIYF; CDR3 DNA: TGTGCCAGCAGGCGGGGGTCGGCGCGGAACACCATATATTTT
CDR3 length: 15; J gene: TRBJ2-5; clone size: few; D gene: .; V gene: TRBV6-1; CDR3 protein: CASSEALGRAETQYF; CDR3 DNA: TGTGCCAGCAGTGAAGCGCTGGGACGAGCAGAGACCCAGTACTTC
CDR3 length: 14; J gene: TRBJ2-1; clone size: .; D gene: .; V gene: TRBV14; CDR3 protein: CASSPWGDYNEQFF; CDR3 DNA: TGTGCCAGCAGCCCCTGGGGGGACTACAATGAGCAGTTCTTC
CDR3 length: 13; J gene: TRBJ2-7; clone size: .; D gene: .; V gene: TRBV6-6; CDR3 protein: CASTGGPRGEQYF; CDR3 DNA: TGTGCCAGCACCGGGGGGCCCCGTGGCGAGCAGTACTTC
CDR3 length: 13; J gene: TRBJ2-2; clone size: .; D gene: .; V gene: TRBV18; CDR3 protein: CASSGGVDRELFF; CDR3 DNA: TGTGCCAGCTCAGGCGGGGTCGACCGGGAGCTGTTTTTT
CDR3 length: 13; J gene: TRBJ1-4; clone size: .; D gene: TRBD1; V gene: TRBV28; CDR3 protein: CASRTGDPEKLFF; CDR3 DNA: TGTGCCAGCAGGACAGGGGACCCTGAAAAACTGTTTTTT
CDR3 length: 16; J gene: TRBJ2-7; clone size: .; D gene: TRBD1; V gene: TRBV28; CDR3 protein: CASTRRGGQGDYEQYF; CDR3 DNA: TGTGCCAGCACCCGACGGGGGGGACAGGGGGACTACGAGCAGTACTTC
CDR3 length: 19; J gene: TRBJ2-3; clone size: .; D gene: TRBD1; V gene: TRBV4-1; CDR3 protein: CASSQDWSGDSGETDTQYF; CDR3 DNA: TGCGCCAGCAGCCAAGACTGGTCTGGGGACAGTGGGGAGACAGATACGCAGTATTTT
CDR3 length: 16; J gene: TRBJ2-3; clone size: .; D gene: TRBD1; V gene: TRBV5-1; CDR3 protein: CASSLGTGASTDTQYF; CDR3 DNA: TGCGCCAGCAGCCTAGGGACAGGCGCAAGCACAGATACGCAGTATTTT